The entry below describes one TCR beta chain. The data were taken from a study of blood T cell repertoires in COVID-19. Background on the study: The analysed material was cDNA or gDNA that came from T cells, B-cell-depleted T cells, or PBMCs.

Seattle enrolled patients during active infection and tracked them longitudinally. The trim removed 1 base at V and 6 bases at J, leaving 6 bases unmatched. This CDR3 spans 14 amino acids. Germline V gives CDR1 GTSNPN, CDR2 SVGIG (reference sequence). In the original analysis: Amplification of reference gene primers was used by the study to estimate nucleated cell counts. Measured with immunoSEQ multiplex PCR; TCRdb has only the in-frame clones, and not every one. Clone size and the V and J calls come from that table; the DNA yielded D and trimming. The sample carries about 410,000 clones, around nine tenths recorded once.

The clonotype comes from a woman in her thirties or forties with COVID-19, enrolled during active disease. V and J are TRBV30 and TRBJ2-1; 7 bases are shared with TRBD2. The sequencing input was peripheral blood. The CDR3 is CAWSASGGGNEQFF. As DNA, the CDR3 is TGTGCCTGGAGTGCTAGCGGTGGAGGCAATGAGCAGTTCTTC.